Each of the 13 T cell receptor beta chains below was sequenced from the same sample in a study of T-cell reconstitution after alpha-beta-depleted transplantation in children. This sample's TCRbeta library carried unique molecular identifier barcodes. TCRdb re-called the PCR reads with MiXCR, one entry per CDR3 protein. Among around 300,000 distinct CDR3 sequences listed, 20% to 30% were seen once. Source: PBMCs, mostly from graft donor cells, taken 180 days after TCRalphabeta/CD19-depleted stem cell transplant. The receptors were gathered from a male patient aged 10 to 17 who had a stem cell transplant for acute lymphoblastic leukemia, so the T cells may come from the graft donor.

The rearrangement links TRBV12-3 or TRBV12-4 to TRBJ2-2, with TRBD1 matching 8 bases. V lost 6 bases, J lost 8 bases, and 8 bases stayed unmatched. This CDR3 is 14 amino acids long. CDR3 sequence (DNA): TGTGCCAGCAGATCAGGGGGCTGGGGTGGGGAGCTGTTTTTT. Translated: CASRSGGWGGELFF.

This clonotype has only a few counts. The V gene is TRBV6-5, the J gene TRBJ1-5, with D uncertain. Trimming took 0 bases from V and 0 from J, leaving 3 bases between them. Germline V gives CDR1 MNHEY, CDR2 SVGAGI. CDR3 length equals 14 residues. In DNA, the CDR3 is TGTGCCAGCAGTTACTCGACTAGCAATCAGCCCCAGCATTTT. Protein product: CASSYSTSNQPQHF.

This chain uses TRBV6-6 with TRBJ1-1; D remains unclear. This CDR3 has 12 amino acids. Per germline, CDR1 MNHNY and CDR2 SVGAGI (reference sequence). Trimming took off 7 bases at V and 1 base at J, with 7 bases between the two ends. CDR3 amino acids: CASMLSNTEAFF. Written as DNA, the CDR3 is TGTGCCAGCATGCTCTCGAACACTGAAGCTTTCTTT.

This clonotype was detected once. The V gene is TRBV27, the J gene TRBJ2-1; 14 bases fit TRBD2. The CDR3 runs 17 residues. The V gene end was trimmed by 5 bases and the J gene end by 1 base; junction bases not matched to a gene: 4. The germline gives CDR1 MNHEY, CDR2 SMNVEV (reference sequence). CDR3: CASSGTSGSRSYNEQFF. Written as DNA, the CDR3 is TGTGCCAGCAGTGGGACTAGCGGGAGTCGGTCCTACAATGAGCAGTTCTTC.

Here the CDR3 DNA reads TGTGCCAGCAGGGAGGACAGCTTTAATCAGCCCCAGCATTTT. Translation gives CASREDSFNQPQHF. The gene calls are TRBV6-1 and TRBJ1-5, with a weak D call TRBD1 (6 bases). The V gene lost 6 bases and the J gene lost 4 bases, with 13 bases spanning the gap. Germline CDR1 and CDR2: MNHNS and SASEGT. The CDR3 covers 14 residues.

The chain carries TRBV5-1 and TRBJ2-1; D is unresolved. Germline CDR1 SGHRS, CDR2 YFSETQ. The V end lost 4 bases, the J end lost 0 bases, and 14 bases lay between the germline ends. This CDR3 region has 16 residues. CDR3 nucleotides: TGCGCCAGCAGCCCCCCTAAAGGAAGCTCCTACAATGAGCAGTTCTTC. As protein: CASSPPKGSSYNEQFF.

The J gene is TRBJ2-1, the V gene TRBV14; D remains unclear. Germline assignment: CDR1 SGHDN and CDR2 FVKESK. The CDR3 loop spans 16 amino acids. Trimming pared 4 bases from V and 8 bases from J, leaving 21 bases between. CDR3 in amino acids: CASSPQTGMVVYEQFF. The CDR3 DNA reads TGTGCCAGCAGCCCCCAAACGGGTATGGTGGTATATGAGCAGTTCTTC. Variable domain in full (rest from reference TRBV14 and TRBJ2-1): EAGVTQFPSHSVIEKGQTVTLRCDPISGHDNLYWYRRVMGKEIKFLLHFVKESKQDESGMPNNRFLAERTGGTYSTLKVQPAELEDSGVYFCASSPQTGMVVYEQFFGPGTRLTVL.

This clonotype has only a few counts. The V and J genes are TRBV10-3 and TRBJ2-1, with 14 bases lining up with TRBD2. Germline lookup yields CDR1 ENHRY and CDR2 SYGVKD. Losses at the gene ends were 0 bases for V and 9 bases for J; bases not matched to a gene: 4. CDR3 size: 16 residues. CDR3 in DNA: TGTGCCATCAGTGAGTCAGGACTAGCGGGGGGCACTGAGCAGTTCTTC. Translated: CAISESGLAGGTEQFF.

The rearrangement links TRBV5-1 to TRBJ2-3; tentative D call: TRBD1 (6 bases). Trimming cost V 4 bases and J 0 bases, with 12 bases left between them. The CDR3 spans 15 residues. CDR1 is SGHRS and CDR2 is YFSETQ in the germline V gene. CDR3 loop: CASSAGQISTDTQYF. Here the CDR3 DNA reads TGCGCCAGCAGCGCTGGACAGATAAGCACAGATACGCAGTATTTT. The full variable domain, with the rest looked up from reference TRBV5-1 and TRBJ2-3, is KAGVTQTPRYLIKTRGQQVTLSCSPISGHRSVSWYQQTPGQGLQFLFEYFSETQRNKGNFPGRFSGRQFSNSRSEMNVSTLELGDSALYLCASSAGQISTDTQYFGPGTRLTVL.

In its sample, this clonotype was seen a few times. The chain links TRBV19 to TRBJ2-1, with 12 bases lining up with TRBD1. CDR3 length: 17 amino acids. V lost 1 base to trimming and J lost 3 bases; unmatched junction nucleotides: 4. CDR1 is LNHDA and CDR2 is SQIVND in the germline V gene (reference sequence). In DNA, the CDR3 is TGTGCCAGTAGTATAGTGGGGACAGGGGGCGGCTACAATGAGCAGTTCTTC. It is translated as CASSIVGTGGGYNEQFF.

This clonotype was seen at least ten times. This CDR3 reads CASSLDRRVEQYF. The CDR3 bases are TGTGCCAGCAGTTTAGACAGGCGCGTCGAGCAGTACTTC. The gene calls are TRBV12-3 or TRBV12-4 and TRBJ2-7; D may be TRBD1 (5 bases). The CDR3 contains 13 residues. V dropped 1 base and J dropped 6 bases, with 10 bases sitting between them.

This clonotype appeared a few times. This chain links TRBV7-3 with TRBJ2-3; TRBD2 might be the D (6 bases). The length of the CDR3 is 14 residues. V was clipped by 1 base and J by 6 bases, with 11 bases between them. Germline lookup yields CDR1 SGHTA and CDR2 FQGTGA. The CDR3 coding sequence is TGTGCCAGCAGCTTAAGGGACTCGGAGGATACGCAGTATTTT. Translated, it gives CASSLRDSEDTQYF.

Comments on this clonotype: Relative to the germline gene, one junction end is altered; a read error may explain this. The chain employs TRBV6-5 and TRBJ2-6, with TRBD1 identical over 8 bases. The CDR3 extends over 14 amino acids. Germline V gives CDR1 MNHEY, CDR2 SVGAGI. This CDR3 is CASSIEDRAKVLTF. CDR3 sequence (DNA): TGTGCCAGCAGTATCGAGGACAGGGCCAAGGTCCTGACTTTC.